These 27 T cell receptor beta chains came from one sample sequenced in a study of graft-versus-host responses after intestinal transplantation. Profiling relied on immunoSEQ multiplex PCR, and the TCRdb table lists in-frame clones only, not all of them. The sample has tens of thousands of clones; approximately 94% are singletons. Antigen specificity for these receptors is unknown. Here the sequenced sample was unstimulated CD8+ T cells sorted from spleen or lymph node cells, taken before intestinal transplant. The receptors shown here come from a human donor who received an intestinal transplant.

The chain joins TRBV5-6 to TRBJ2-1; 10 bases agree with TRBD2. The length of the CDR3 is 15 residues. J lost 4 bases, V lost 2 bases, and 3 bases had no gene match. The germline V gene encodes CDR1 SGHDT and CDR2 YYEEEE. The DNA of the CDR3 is TGTGCCAGCAGCTTACTAGCGGGACCTTACAATGAGCAGTTCTTC. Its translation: CASSLLAGPYNEQFF.

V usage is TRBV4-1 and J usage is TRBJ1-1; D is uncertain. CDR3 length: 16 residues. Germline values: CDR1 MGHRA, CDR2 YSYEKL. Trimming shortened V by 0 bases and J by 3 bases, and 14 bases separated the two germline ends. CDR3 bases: TGCGCCAGCAGCCAAGATATACCCATCTATTACACTGAAGCTTTCTTT. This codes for CASSQDIPIYYTEAFF.

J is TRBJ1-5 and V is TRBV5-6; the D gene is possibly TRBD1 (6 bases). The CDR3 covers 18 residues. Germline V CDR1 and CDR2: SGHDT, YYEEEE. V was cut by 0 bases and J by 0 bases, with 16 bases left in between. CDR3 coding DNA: TGTGCCAGCAGCTTGGGCCAGGGGCTCGCCCTTAGCAATCAGCCCCAGCATTTT. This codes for CASSLGQGLALSNQPQHF. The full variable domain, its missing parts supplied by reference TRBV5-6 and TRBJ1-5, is DAGVTQSPTHLIKTRGQQVTLRCSPKSGHDTVSWYQQALGQGPQFIFQYYEEEERQRGNFPDRFSGHQFPNYSSELNVNALLLGDSALYLCASSLGQGLALSNQPQHFGDGTRLSIL.

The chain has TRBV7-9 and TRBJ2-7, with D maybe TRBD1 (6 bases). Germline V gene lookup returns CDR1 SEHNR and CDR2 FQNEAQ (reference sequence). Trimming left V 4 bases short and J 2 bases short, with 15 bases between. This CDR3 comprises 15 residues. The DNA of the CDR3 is TGTGCCAGCAGCTCGGGACAAGACGTCGCCTACGAGCAGTACTTC. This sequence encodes CASSSGQDVAYEQYF. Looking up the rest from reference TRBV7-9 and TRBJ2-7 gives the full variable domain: DTGVSQNPRHKITKRGQNVTFRCDPISEHNRLYWYRQTLGQGPEFLTYFQNEAQLEKSRLLSDRFSAERPKGSFSTLEIQRTEQGDSAMYLCASSSGQDVAYEQYFGPGTRLTVT.

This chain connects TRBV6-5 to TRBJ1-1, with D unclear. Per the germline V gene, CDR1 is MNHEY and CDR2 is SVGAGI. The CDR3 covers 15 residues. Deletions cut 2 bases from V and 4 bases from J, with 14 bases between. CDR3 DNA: TGTGCCAGCAGTTACGAGGCAGTAGTTGTCACTGAAGCTTTCTTT. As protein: CASSYEAVVVTEAFF.

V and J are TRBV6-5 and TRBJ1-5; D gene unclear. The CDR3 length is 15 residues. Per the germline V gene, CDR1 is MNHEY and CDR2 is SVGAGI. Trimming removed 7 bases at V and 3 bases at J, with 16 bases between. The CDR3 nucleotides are TGTGCCAGCACTATATTGACTTTCCTCAATCAGCCCCAGCATTTT. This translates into CASTILTFLNQPQHF.

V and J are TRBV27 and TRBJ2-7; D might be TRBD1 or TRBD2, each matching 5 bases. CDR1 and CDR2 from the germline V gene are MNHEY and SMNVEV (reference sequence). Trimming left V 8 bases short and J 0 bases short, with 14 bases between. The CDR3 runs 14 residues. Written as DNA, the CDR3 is TGTGCCAGCGGGACGGGGCGAAACTCCTACGAGCAGTACTTC. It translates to CASGTGRNSYEQYF.

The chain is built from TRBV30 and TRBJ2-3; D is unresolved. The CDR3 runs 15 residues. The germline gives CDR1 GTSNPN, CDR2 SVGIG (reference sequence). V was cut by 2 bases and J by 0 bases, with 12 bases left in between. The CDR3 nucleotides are TGTGCCTGGAGTTTGTCAGCGCTTAGCACAGATACGCAGTATTTT. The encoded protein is CAWSLSALSTDTQYF. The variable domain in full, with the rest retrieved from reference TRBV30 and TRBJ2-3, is SQTIHQWPATLVQPVGSPLSLECTVEGTSNPNLYWYRQAAGRGLQLLFYSVGIGQISSEVPQNLSASRPQDRQFILSSKKLLLSDSGFYLCAWSLSALSTDTQYFGPGTRLTVL.

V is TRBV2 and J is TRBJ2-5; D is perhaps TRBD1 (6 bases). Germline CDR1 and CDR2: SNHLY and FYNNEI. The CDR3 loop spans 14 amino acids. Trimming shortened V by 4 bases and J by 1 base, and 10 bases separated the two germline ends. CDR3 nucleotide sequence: TGTGCCAGCAGTGGTAAGGACAGCCAAGAGACCCAGTACTTC. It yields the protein CASSGKDSQETQYF.

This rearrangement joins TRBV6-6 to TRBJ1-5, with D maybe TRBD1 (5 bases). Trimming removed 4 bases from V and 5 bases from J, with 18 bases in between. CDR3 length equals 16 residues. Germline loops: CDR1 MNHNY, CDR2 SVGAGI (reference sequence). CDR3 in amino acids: CASSSPRQGLYQPQHF. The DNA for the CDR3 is TGTGCCAGCAGTTCCCCCCGGCAGGGATTGTATCAGCCCCAGCATTTT.

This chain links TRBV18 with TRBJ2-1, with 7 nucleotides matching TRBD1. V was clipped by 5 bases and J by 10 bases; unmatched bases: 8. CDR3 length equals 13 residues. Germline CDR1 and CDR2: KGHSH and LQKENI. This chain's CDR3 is CASSNRDRAEQFF. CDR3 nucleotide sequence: TGTGCCAGCTCAAACCGGGACAGAGCGGAGCAGTTCTTC.

The CDR3 DNA reads as TGTGCCAGCAGTTTATCGGGGGGTTGGGAGCAGTACTTC. This sequence encodes CASSLSGGWEQYF. The chain couples TRBV27 to TRBJ2-7; perhaps TRBD2 as D (6 bases). The CDR3 totals 13 residues. Trimming left V 0 bases short and J 7 bases short, with 10 bases between. Germline V lookup: CDR1 MNHEY, CDR2 SMNVEV (reference sequence).

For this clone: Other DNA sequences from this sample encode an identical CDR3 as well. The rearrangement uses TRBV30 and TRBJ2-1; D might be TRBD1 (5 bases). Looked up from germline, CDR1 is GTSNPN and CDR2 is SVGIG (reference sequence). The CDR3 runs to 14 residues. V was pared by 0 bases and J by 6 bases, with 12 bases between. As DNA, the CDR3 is TGTGCCTGGAGTGTAACCCTAGGGGTCAATGAGCAGTTCTTC. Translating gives CAWSVTLGVNEQFF. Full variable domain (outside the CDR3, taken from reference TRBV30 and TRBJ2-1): SQTIHQWPATLVQPVGSPLSLECTVEGTSNPNLYWYRQAAGRGLQLLFYSVGIGQISSEVPQNLSASRPQDRQFILSSKKLLLSDSGFYLCAWSVTLGVNEQFFGPGTRLTVL.

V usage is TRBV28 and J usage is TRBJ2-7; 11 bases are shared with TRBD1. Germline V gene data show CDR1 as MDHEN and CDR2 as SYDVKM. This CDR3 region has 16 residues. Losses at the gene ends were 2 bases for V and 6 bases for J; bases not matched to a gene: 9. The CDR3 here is CASSLGWTGGAPEQYF. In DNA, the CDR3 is TGTGCCAGCAGTTTAGGATGGACAGGGGGCGCACCCGAGCAGTACTTC. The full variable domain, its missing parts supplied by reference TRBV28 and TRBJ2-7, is DVKVTQSSRYLVKRTGEKVFLECVQDMDHENMFWYRQDPGLGLRLIYFSYDVKMKEKGDIPEGYSVSREKKERFSLILESASTNQTSMYLCASSLGWTGGAPEQYFGPGTRLTVT.

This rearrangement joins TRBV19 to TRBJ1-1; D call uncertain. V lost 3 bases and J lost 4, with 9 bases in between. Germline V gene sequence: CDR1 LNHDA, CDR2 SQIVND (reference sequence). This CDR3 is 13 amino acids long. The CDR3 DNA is TGTGCCAGTAGTATCGGAGGGTTCACTGAAGCTTTCTTT. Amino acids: CASSIGGFTEAFF.

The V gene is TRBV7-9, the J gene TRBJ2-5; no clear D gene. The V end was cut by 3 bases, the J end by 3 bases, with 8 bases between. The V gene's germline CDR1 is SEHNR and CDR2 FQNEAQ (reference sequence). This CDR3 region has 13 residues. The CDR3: CASSLVPEETQYF. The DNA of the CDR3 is TGTGCCAGCAGCTTGGTACCTGAAGAGACCCAGTACTTC.

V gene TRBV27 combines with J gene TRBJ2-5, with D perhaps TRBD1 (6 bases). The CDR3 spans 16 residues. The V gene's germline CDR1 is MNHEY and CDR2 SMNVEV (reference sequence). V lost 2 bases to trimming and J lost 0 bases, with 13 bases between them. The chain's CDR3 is CASSLTPTGYQETQYF. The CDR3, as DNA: TGTGCCAGCAGTTTAACCCCAACAGGGTACCAAGAGACCCAGTACTTC.

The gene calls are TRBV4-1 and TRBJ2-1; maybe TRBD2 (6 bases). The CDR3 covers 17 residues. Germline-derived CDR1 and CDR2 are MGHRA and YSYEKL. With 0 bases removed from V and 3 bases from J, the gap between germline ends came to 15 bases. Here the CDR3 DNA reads TGCGCCAGCAGCCAAGATGGGCGGGGTGCCAGCTACAATGAGCAGTTCTTC. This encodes CASSQDGRGASYNEQFF.

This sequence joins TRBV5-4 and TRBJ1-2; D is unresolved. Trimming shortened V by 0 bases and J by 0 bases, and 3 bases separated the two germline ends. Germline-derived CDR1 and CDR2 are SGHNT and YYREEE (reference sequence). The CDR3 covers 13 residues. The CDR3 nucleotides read TGTGCCAGCAGCTTGGCAGCTAACTATGGCTACACCTTC. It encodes CASSLAANYGYTF.

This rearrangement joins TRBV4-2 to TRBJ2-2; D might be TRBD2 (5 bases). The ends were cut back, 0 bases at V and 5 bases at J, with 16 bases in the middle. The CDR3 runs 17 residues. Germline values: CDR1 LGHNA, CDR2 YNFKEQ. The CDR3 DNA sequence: TGTGCCAGCAGCCAAGATTCTCAGCGGCCTCCGACCGGGGAGCTGTTTTTT. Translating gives CASSQDSQRPPTGELFF.

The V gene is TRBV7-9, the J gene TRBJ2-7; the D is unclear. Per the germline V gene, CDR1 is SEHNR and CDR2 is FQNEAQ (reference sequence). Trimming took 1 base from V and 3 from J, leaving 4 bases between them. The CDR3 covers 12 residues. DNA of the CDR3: TGTGCCAGCAGCTTAGTTATCTACGAGCAGTACTTC. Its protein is CASSLVIYEQYF. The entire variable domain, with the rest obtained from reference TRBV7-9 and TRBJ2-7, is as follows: DTGVSQNPRHKITKRGQNVTFRCDPISEHNRLYWYRQTLGQGPEFLTYFQNEAQLEKSRLLSDRFSAERPKGSFSTLEIQRTEQGDSAMYLCASSLVIYEQYFGPGTRLTVT.

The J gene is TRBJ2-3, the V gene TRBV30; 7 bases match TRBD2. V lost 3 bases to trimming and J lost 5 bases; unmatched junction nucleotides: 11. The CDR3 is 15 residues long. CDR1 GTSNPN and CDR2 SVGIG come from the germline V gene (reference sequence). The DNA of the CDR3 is TGTGCCTGGAGGCCCCGCGGGAGCCTGGAAGATACGCAGTATTTT. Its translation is CAWRPRGSLEDTQYF.

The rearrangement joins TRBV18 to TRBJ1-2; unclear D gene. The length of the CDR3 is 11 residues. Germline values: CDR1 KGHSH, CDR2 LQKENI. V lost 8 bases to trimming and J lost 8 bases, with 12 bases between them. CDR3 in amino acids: CASPFVGGYTF. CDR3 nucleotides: TGTGCCAGCCCTTTTGTCGGCGGCTACACCTTC.

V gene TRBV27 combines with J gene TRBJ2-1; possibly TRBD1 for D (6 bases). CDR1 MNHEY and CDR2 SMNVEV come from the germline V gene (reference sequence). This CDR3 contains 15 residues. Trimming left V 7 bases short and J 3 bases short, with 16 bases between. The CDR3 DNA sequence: TGTGCCAGCAACCCCCAGGGGCAATACTACAATGAGCAGTTCTTC. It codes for CASNPQGQYYNEQFF.

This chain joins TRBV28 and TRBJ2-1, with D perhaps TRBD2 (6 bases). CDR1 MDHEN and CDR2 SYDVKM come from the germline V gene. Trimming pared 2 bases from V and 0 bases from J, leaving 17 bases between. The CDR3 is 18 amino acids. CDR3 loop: CASSLGGPSANSYNEQFF. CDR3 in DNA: TGTGCCAGCAGTTTAGGAGGGCCTAGCGCAAACTCCTACAATGAGCAGTTCTTC. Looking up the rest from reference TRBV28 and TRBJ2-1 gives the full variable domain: DVKVTQSSRYLVKRTGEKVFLECVQDMDHENMFWYRQDPGLGLRLIYFSYDVKMKEKGDIPEGYSVSREKKERFSLILESASTNQTSMYLCASSLGGPSANSYNEQFFGPGTRLTVL.

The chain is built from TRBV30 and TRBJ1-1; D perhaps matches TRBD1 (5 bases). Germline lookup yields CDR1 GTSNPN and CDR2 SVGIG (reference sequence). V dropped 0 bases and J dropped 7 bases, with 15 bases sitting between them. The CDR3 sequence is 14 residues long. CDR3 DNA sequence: TGTGCCTGGAGTGTACTGGGACTTAGGAATGAAGCTTTCTTT. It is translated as CAWSVLGLRNEAFF.

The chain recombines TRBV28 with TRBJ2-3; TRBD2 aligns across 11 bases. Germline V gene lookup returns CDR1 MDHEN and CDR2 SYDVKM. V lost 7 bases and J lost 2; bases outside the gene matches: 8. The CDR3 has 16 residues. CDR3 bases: TGTGCCAGCACCAACCCGGGACTAGCGGTCACAGATACGCAGTATTTT. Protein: CASTNPGLAVTDTQYF. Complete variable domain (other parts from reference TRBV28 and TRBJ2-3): DVKVTQSSRYLVKRTGEKVFLECVQDMDHENMFWYRQDPGLGLRLIYFSYDVKMKEKGDIPEGYSVSREKKERFSLILESASTNQTSMYLCASTNPGLAVTDTQYFGPGTRLTVL.